The rows below give T cell receptor beta chains drawn from one sample of a study of blood T cell repertoires in COVID-19. Produced via immunoSEQ multiplex PCR; TCRdb's table is partial and in-frame only. The table has some 190,000 clones, more than 75% seen once. The material sequenced was PBMCs or T cells enriched from blood (not recorded which). The receptors derive from a man in his thirties or forties with acute COVID-19. Each CDR3 is given with its conserved first and last residue. A D gene is named only where the DNA matches it firmly. Not every row has a clone size; where given, it reads once, few, many or a size class.

D: -
length: 14
J: TRBJ2-7
size: few
V: TRBV2
CDR3: CASSRRDTSYEQYF
DNA: TGTGCCAGCAGTCGCCGGGACACCTCCTACGAGCAGTACTTC

D: TRBD1
length: 15
J: TRBJ1-2
size: -
V: TRBV19
CDR3: CATGGQADLNYGYTF
DNA: TGTGCCACAGGGGGACAGGCCGACCTTAACTATGGCTACACCTTC

D: -
length: 13
J: TRBJ1-2
size: once
V: TRBV11-2
CDR3: CASSSRTGYGYTF
DNA: TGTGCCAGCAGCTCTCGGACGGGATATGGCTACACCTTC

D: TRBD1
length: 18
J: TRBJ1-6
size: -
V: TRBV6-6
CDR3: CASSPGTGGVSYNSPLHF
DNA: TGTGCCAGCAGTCCCGGGACAGGGGGGGTTTCCTATAATTCACCCCTCCACTTT

D: -
length: 15
J: TRBJ2-1
size: -
V: TRBV10-1
CDR3: CASSERGSSYNEQFF
DNA: TGCGCCAGCAGTGAGAGGGGGAGCTCCTACAATGAGCAGTTCTTC

D: -
length: 13
J: TRBJ1-2
size: few
V: TRBV19
CDR3: CATLSTGLDGYTF
DNA: TGTGCCACCCTATCAACAGGGCTCGATGGCTACACCTTC

D: TRBD1
length: 15
J: TRBJ1-1
size: -
V: TRBV9
CDR3: CASSGGNRDSSEAFF
DNA: TGTGCCAGCAGCGGAGGAAACCGGGACAGCTCTGAAGCTTTCTTT

D: -
length: 16
J: TRBJ1-1
size: once
V: TRBV6-5
CDR3: CASSYQAGGSLTEAFF
DNA: TGTGCCAGCAGTTACCAGGCGGGGGGTTCATTAACTGAAGCTTTCTTT

D: TRBD2
length: 17
J: TRBJ2-1
size: -
V: TRBV19
CDR3: CASSIDLFSGGNNEQFF
DNA: TGTGCCAGTAGTATAGATCTCTTTAGCGGGGGGAACAATGAGCAGTTCTTC

D: -
length: 15
J: TRBJ2-1
size: -
V: TRBV14
CDR3: CASSPHRSSYNEQFF
DNA: TGTGCCAGCAGCCCCCACAGGAGCTCCTACAATGAGCAGTTCTTC

D: -
length: 12
J: TRBJ1-4
size: -
V: TRBV4-1
CDR3: CASSHGYEKLFF
DNA: TGCGCCAGCAGCCATGGCTATGAAAAACTGTTTTTT

D: TRBD1
length: 16
J: TRBJ1-5
size: -
V: TRBV5-1
CDR3: CASSLGGTGSNQPQHF
DNA: TGCGCCAGCAGCTTGGGCGGGACAGGGAGCAATCAGCCCCAGCATTTT

D: TRBD2
length: 15
J: TRBJ2-5
size: -
V: TRBV10-2
CDR3: CASAASGVVRETQYF
DNA: TGCGCCAGCGCGGCTAGCGGGGTGGTCCGGGAGACCCAGTACTTC

D: TRBD1
length: 13
J: TRBJ2-7
size: -
V: TRBV7-6
CDR3: CASSSGTGGEQYF
DNA: TGTGCCAGCAGCTCCGGGACAGGGGGCGAGCAGTACTTC

D: TRBD2
length: 15
J: TRBJ2-2
size: -
V: TRBV10-3
CDR3: CAITGGRATTGELFF
DNA: TGTGCCATCACGGGCGGGAGGGCAACCACCGGGGAGCTGTTTTTT

D: TRBD2
length: 17
J: TRBJ2-2
size: -
V: TRBV19
CDR3: CASSLPTSGGAPGELFF
DNA: TGTGCCAGTAGTCTCCCGACTAGCGGGGGGGCCCCCGGGGAGCTGTTTTTT

D: TRBD2
length: 14
J: TRBJ2-7
size: -
V: TRBV3-1/TRBV3-2
CDR3: CASSPGTSAVEQYF
DNA: TGTGCCAGCAGCCCCGGGACTAGCGCCGTCGAGCAGTACTTC

D: -
length: 16
J: TRBJ2-7
size: -
V: TRBV21-1
CDR3: CASSKAGTSGVYEQYF
DNA: TGTGCCAGCAGCAAAGCCGGGACTAGCGGGGTTTACGAGCAGTACTTC

D: -
length: 13
J: TRBJ1-1
size: -
V: TRBV18
CDR3: CASSPSKNTEAFF
DNA: TGTGCCAGCTCACCTTCAAAGAACACTGAAGCTTTCTTT

D: TRBD1
length: 15
J: TRBJ1-5
size: -
V: TRBV2
CDR3: CASRQDRGDNQPQHF
DNA: TGTGCCAGCAGACAGGACAGGGGGGACAATCAGCCCCAGCATTTT

D: TRBD1
length: 17
J: TRBJ2-7
size: -
V: TRBV5-1
CDR3: CASSTGTGGLVLYEQYF
DNA: TGCGCCAGCAGTACCGGGACAGGGGGACTAGTACTCTACGAGCAGTACTTC

D: -
length: 14
J: TRBJ1-2
size: -
V: TRBV6-5
CDR3: CASTPGQINYGYTF
DNA: TGTGCCAGCACCCCGGGACAAATTAACTATGGCTACACCTTC

D: -
length: 12
J: TRBJ2-7
size: few
V: TRBV7-9
CDR3: CASSRQNYEQYF
DNA: TGTGCCAGCAGCCGACAGAACTACGAGCAGTACTTC

D: TRBD2
length: 13
J: TRBJ2-5
size: -
V: TRBV7-2
CDR3: CASERTRGETQYF
DNA: TGTGCCAGCGAAAGGACTAGGGGAGAGACCCAGTACTTC

D: -
length: 17
J: TRBJ1-5
size: -
V: TRBV30
CDR3: CAWSVPGGGVSNQPQHF
DNA: TGTGCCTGGAGTGTACCTGGAGGGGGGGTTAGCAATCAGCCCCAGCATTTT

D: -
length: 14
J: TRBJ1-2
size: once
V: TRBV11-2
CDR3: CASSLQGLSYGYTF
DNA: TGTGCCAGCAGCCTACAGGGTTTGAGCTATGGCTACACCTTC

D: -
length: 11
J: TRBJ1-2
size: few
V: TRBV28
CDR3: CASSTLYGYTF
DNA: TGTGCCAGCAGCACTCTTTATGGCTACACCTTC

D: TRBD1
length: 15
J: TRBJ1-2
size: -
V: TRBV28
CDR3: CASSSAGGRSYGYTF
DNA: TGTGCCAGCAGTTCCGCAGGGGGTCGGAGCTATGGCTACACCTTC

D: -
length: 13
J: TRBJ1-2
size: -
V: TRBV12-3/TRBV12-4
CDR3: CASTPGRTYGYTF
DNA: TGTGCCAGCACCCCGGGGAGGACCTATGGCTACACCTTC

D: -
length: 15
J: TRBJ1-2
size: -
V: TRBV6-1
CDR3: CASSETRRKSYGYTF
DNA: TGTGCCAGCAGTGAAACGCGCAGGAAATCCTATGGCTACACCTTC

D: -
length: 12
J: TRBJ2-1
size: -
V: TRBV7-9
CDR3: CASSSDRRGQFF
DNA: TGTGCCAGCAGCTCGGACCGGAGGGGGCAGTTCTTC

D: -
length: 18
J: TRBJ2-3
size: -
V: TRBV13
CDR3: CASSLGLGGAKSTDTQYF
DNA: TGTGCCAGCAGCTTAGGCCTTGGGGGGGCAAAGAGCACAGATACGCAGTATTTT

D: -
length: 15
J: TRBJ2-1
size: -
V: TRBV5-1
CDR3: CASSLEGQDYNEQFF
DNA: TGCGCCAGCAGCTTGGAGGGGCAGGACTACAATGAGCAGTTCTTC